This TCR beta chain was documented in a study of blood T cells in healthy people across ages. This clonotype was seen more than once but under ten times. The CDR3 loop spans 18 amino acids. Germline V CDR1 and CDR2: SGDLS, YYNGEE. V was clipped by 0 bases and J by 5 bases, with 23 bases between them. Primers used in a second PCR of roughly 6 to 11 cycles were a sample-barcoded 5' primer and a J-beta primer mix. MiXCR, run by TCRdb on the 5' RACE reads, gives a single entry per CDR3 protein. The table lists more than 500,000 distinct CDR3 sequences, about 26% of them singletons. A further study also used this sample, focusing on T cells of mothers and their children.

The material sequenced was blood. V gene TRBV9 combines with J gene TRBJ1-2, with D possibly being TRBD1 (5 bases). This clonotype was sampled from a boy aged 2 to 9 in good health. DNA for the CDR3: TGTGCCAGCAGCGTAGGTCCCCCCTCACTTGACAGCCGATATGGCTACACCTTC. The encoded protein is CASSVGPPSLDSRYGYTF.